These T cell receptor beta chains were read from a single sample in a study of blood T cell repertoires in COVID-19. The assay was immunoSEQ multiplex PCR, and TCRdb's table has in-frame clones only and misses some. Seen here are roughly 120,000 clones, 85% observed once, and the top ten hold approximately 10%. Sequencing was performed on peripheral blood. Receptors were obtained from a man of 80 years or more with acute or convalescent COVID-19. Both conserved end residues are part of each CDR3. Each record gives: V gene, D gene, clone size, J gene, CDR3 DNA, CDR3 protein. The D gene is left open where the match is weak. Size values are once, few and many counts, or a class for expanded clones, and some rows have none.

TRBV29-1,.,.,TRBJ1-2,TGCAGCGTTGTTGGAGCAAACTATGGCTACACCTTC,CSVVGANYGYTF
TRBV28,.,.,TRBJ1-5,TGTGCCAGCAGCCGGGGGGGGGCCAGCAATCAGCCCCAGCATTTT,CASSRGGASNQPQHF
TRBV24-1,TRBD1,.,TRBJ1-4,TGTGCCACCAGTGATCCATCACAGGGGGTCGGTGAAAAACTGTTTTTT,CATSDPSQGVGEKLFF
TRBV12-3/TRBV12-4,TRBD1,.,TRBJ1-5,TGTGCCAGCAGTCCTCAGGGGGATCAGCCCCAGCATTTT,CASSPQGDQPQHF
TRBV5-6,.,.,TRBJ2-5,TGTGCCAGCAGCTTCTATGCGGGACAAGAGACCCAGTACTTC,CASSFYAGQETQYF
TRBV4-3,TRBD1,.,TRBJ1-6,TGCGCCAGCAGTCGGACCACGGGACAGGCTAATTCACCCCTCCACTTT,CASSRTTGQANSPLHF
TRBV9,TRBD1,.,TRBJ1-3,TGTGCCAGCAGCGTTAGGACAGGGGACGGAAACACCATATATTTT,CASSVRTGDGNTIYF
TRBV4-1,.,.,TRBJ2-2,TGCGCCAGCAGCCAAGAAGGGTACGCGGGGGCGGAGCTGTTTTTT,CASSQEGYAGAELFF
TRBV5-5,.,.,TRBJ1-1,TGTGCCAGCAGCCTTTACAGGAGTACTGAAGCTTTCTTT,CASSLYRSTEAFF
TRBV6-2/TRBV6-3,TRBD1,.,TRBJ1-5,TGTGCCAGCAGCCGTGCCGGGACAGAGGATAGCAATCAGCCCCAGCATTTT,CASSRAGTEDSNQPQHF
TRBV14,TRBD1,once,TRBJ1-1,TGTGCCAGCAGCCCTAGCTTGCGCGGGACAGGGTATTTAGTTGGCACTGAAGCTTTCTTT,CASSPSLRGTGYLVGTEAFF
TRBV12-5,.,.,TRBJ1-3,TGTGCTAGTGGCCCACGGACAGATACCTCTGGAAACACCATATATTTT,CASGPRTDTSGNTIYF
TRBV30,TRBD1,.,TRBJ1-2,TGTGCCTGGGGGACAGCGGGTGGATATGGCTACACCTTC,CAWGTAGGYGYTF
TRBV3-1/TRBV3-2,.,.,TRBJ2-3,TGTGCCAGCAGCCAAGCGGGAGACGCTGATACGCAGTATTTT,CASSQAGDADTQYF
TRBV5-1,.,.,TRBJ1-4,TGCGCCAGCAGCTTGGGGTACGGTAGTACGGAAAAACTGTTTTTT,CASSLGYGSTEKLFF
TRBV18,.,.,TRBJ1-2,TGTGCCAGCTCACCACCAAACAGTAACTATGGCTACACCTTC,CASSPPNSNYGYTF
TRBV27,TRBD2,.,TRBJ2-4,TGTGCCAGCAAGGGCGGGAGGGGTCGGGACATTCAGTACTTC,CASKGGRGRDIQYF
TRBV5-8,TRBD1,.,TRBJ2-1,TGTGCCAGCAGCGCAGGGACAGGGCCGAATGAGCAGTTCTTC,CASSAGTGPNEQFF
TRBV28,.,.,TRBJ2-2,TGTGCCAGCGTACAGGGAACTCGGAACACCGGGGAGCTGTTTTTT,CASVQGTRNTGELFF
TRBV6-5,TRBD1,.,TRBJ2-7,TGTGCCAGCAGTTACTCGACGGACAGGGCCTCCTACGAGCAGTACTTC,CASSYSTDRASYEQYF
TRBV4-1,.,once,TRBJ1-2,TGCGCCAGCAGCCAAGACCCCAGGGCGATGAGTGGCTACACCTTC,CASSQDPRAMSGYTF
TRBV2,TRBD1,.,TRBJ2-1,TGTGCCAGCACTACCGACAGGGCCCCCCACAATGAGCAGTTCTTC,CASTTDRAPHNEQFF
TRBV7-8,TRBD1,.,TRBJ1-5,TGTGCCAGCAGCTGGGACAGGATAAGCAATCAGCCCCAGCATTTT,CASSWDRISNQPQHF
TRBV6-5,TRBD2,.,TRBJ2-5,TGTGCCAGCAGAGAGTCTAGCGGGAGGGCCGAGACCCAGTACTTC,CASRESSGRAETQYF
TRBV6-6,TRBD1,.,TRBJ2-2,TGTGCCAGCAGCTCGGGACAGACAACGGGCGGGGAGCTGTTTTTT,CASSSGQTTGGELFF
TRBV5-5,.,.,TRBJ1-2,TGTGCCAGCAGCTTGCAGGGTCAAGTCGCGGGCTACACCTTC,CASSLQGQVAGYTF
TRBV7-9,.,.,TRBJ1-6,TGTGCCAGCAGCTCCGGAAGACAGCGGGGTTCACCCCTCCACTTT,CASSSGRQRGSPLHF
TRBV4-1,.,few,TRBJ2-7,TGCGCCAGCAGCCGAGATAGCGGTACCTACGAGCAGTACTTC,CASSRDSGTYEQYF
TRBV24-1,.,.,TRBJ2-2,TGTGCCACCAGTGATCCCGGGGGATATCCCGGGGAGCTGTTTTTT,CATSDPGGYPGELFF
TRBV15,.,.,TRBJ2-7,TGTGCCACCAGCAGAGCGGCGGGGAGCTCCTACGAGCAGTACTTC,CATSRAAGSSYEQYF
TRBV3-1/TRBV3-2,TRBD1,.,TRBJ1-1,TGTGCCAGCAGCTACCGAGGGGGCGGGGACACTGAAGCTTTCTTT,CASSYRGGGDTEAFF
TRBV27,TRBD2,.,TRBJ2-5,TGTGCCAGCAGTTTGGCGGGGGTTGAGACCCAGTACTTC,CASSLAGVETQYF
TRBV10-1,.,.,TRBJ1-2,TGCGCCAGCAGTGAGTCGGCCGGGAGCTCGCTTGGCTACACCTTC,CASSESAGSSLGYTF
TRBV7-3,TRBD2,.,TRBJ2-2,TGTGCCAGCAGCTCCCGGGGGGGCCCGGACACCGGGGAGCTGTTTTTT,CASSSRGGPDTGELFF
TRBV24-1,.,.,TRBJ1-2,TGTGCCACCAGTGACGCCGGGACACAGAGCATTTCTTCTGGCTACACCTTC,CATSDAGTQSISSGYTF
TRBV12-5,.,few,TRBJ1-2,TGTGCTAGTGGTTTGGCCGGACAAATGAACGGCTACACCTTC,CASGLAGQMNGYTF
TRBV5-8,.,.,TRBJ2-1,TGTGCCAGCAGCCCGGAGTGGGGGCGGGCCTACAATGAGCAGTTCTTC,CASSPEWGRAYNEQFF
TRBV5-1,TRBD1,.,TRBJ1-1,TGCGCCAGCAAATACAGGGGGGAGAACACTGAAGCTTTCTTT,CASKYRGENTEAFF
TRBV7-9,.,few,TRBJ1-2,TGTGCCAGCAGCTTAGCAGGGGGGGACTATGGCTACACCTTC,CASSLAGGDYGYTF
TRBV6-1,TRBD2,.,TRBJ2-7,TGTGCCAGCAGTGATAGGTCTCTAGCGGGAGTTTTAGACGAGCAGTACTTC,CASSDRSLAGVLDEQYF
TRBV7-2,TRBD1,.,TRBJ1-5,TGTGCCAGCAGCAAGAGACAGGGGGCGCATCCCCAGCCCCAGCATTTT,CASSKRQGAHPQPQHF